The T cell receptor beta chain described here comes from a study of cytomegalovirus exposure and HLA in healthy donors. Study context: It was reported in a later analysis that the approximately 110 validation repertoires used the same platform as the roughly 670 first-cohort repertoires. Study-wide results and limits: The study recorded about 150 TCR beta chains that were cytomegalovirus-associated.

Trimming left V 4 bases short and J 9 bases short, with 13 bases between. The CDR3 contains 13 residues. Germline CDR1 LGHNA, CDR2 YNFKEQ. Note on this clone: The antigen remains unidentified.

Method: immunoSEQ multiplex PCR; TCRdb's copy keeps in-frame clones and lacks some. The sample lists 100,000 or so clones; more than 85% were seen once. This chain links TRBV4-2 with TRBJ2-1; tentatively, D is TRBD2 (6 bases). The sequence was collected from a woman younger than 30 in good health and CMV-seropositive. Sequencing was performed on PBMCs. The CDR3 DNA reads TGTGCCAGCAGCCCAGATTGGGAGGTTGAGCAGTTCTTC. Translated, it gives CASSPDWEVEQFF.